The clone carrying this T cell receptor beta chain was observed a single time. Its specificity is not known. These data come from a study of OX40 agonist ivuxolimab in advanced cancers. The table came from immunoSEQ multiplex PCR; TCRdb's copy has only in-frame clones and leaves some out. The sample records about 68,000 clones, roughly 88% being singletons. Study conclusions and caveats: Clones of CD4+ and CD8+ blood T cells grew by week 6 at doses of 0.1 to 3.0 mg/kg.

CDR1 is SGHTA, CDR2 FQGNSA, per germline. This CDR3 spans 15 amino acids. Trimming pared 1 base from V and 0 bases from J, leaving 9 bases between. V gene TRBV7-2 combines with J gene TRBJ1-1; no definite D call. The sample in question was CD4+ or CD8+ T cells sorted from blood, obtained in a trial of the OX40 agonist ivuxolimab. The source is an adult with an advanced solid tumor such as melanoma, head and neck, liver or kidney cancer. For the CDR3, the DNA is TGTGCCAGCAGCTTAGGAGGGTATATGAACACTGAAGCTTTCTTT. Residues: CASSLGGYMNTEAFF.